The rows below give T cell receptor beta chains drawn from one sample of a study of control samples from healthy donors and cancer patients. Produced via immunoSEQ multiplex PCR; TCRdb's table is partial and in-frame only. The sample lists some 39,000 clones; about 86% were seen once. The sequencing input was PBMCs. Every receptor here comes from an older woman with lung cancer. Both conserved end residues are part of each CDR3. D genes are given only for firm matches. Some rows have no size entry. The others give once, few or many, or a class for an expanded clone.

J: TRBJ1-2
size: NA
D: TRBD1
V: TRBV3-1/TRBV3-2
CDR3: CASSQGQGARGYTF
DNA: TGTGCCAGCAGCCAGGGACAGGGGGCGCGGGGCTACACCTTC

J: TRBJ2-7
size: NA
D: TRBD1
V: TRBV13
CDR3: CASSPGTDSYEQYF
DNA: TGTGCCAGCAGCCCAGGGACAGACTCCTACGAGCAGTACTTC

J: TRBJ1-1
size: NA
D: NA
V: TRBV4-1
CDR3: CASSDGAGTEAFF
DNA: TGCGCCAGCAGCGATGGCGCAGGCACTGAAGCTTTCTTT

J: TRBJ2-7
size: few
D: NA
V: TRBV11-3
CDR3: CASSPGRSSYEQYF
DNA: TGTGCCAGCAGCCCAGGACGGAGCTCCTACGAGCAGTACTTC

J: TRBJ2-1
size: NA
D: NA
V: TRBV27
CDR3: CASSLFSLVGARRNEQFF
DNA: TGTGCCAGCAGTTTATTCTCCCTGGTGGGGGCGCGAAGGAATGAGCAGTTCTTC

J: TRBJ1-1
size: NA
D: NA
V: TRBV5-8
CDR3: CASSLGGGLNTEAFF
DNA: TGTGCCAGCAGCTTGGGCGGGGGGCTGAACACTGAAGCTTTCTTT

J: TRBJ1-2
size: NA
D: TRBD1
V: TRBV19
CDR3: CASSTTGQRYGYTF
DNA: TGTGCCAGTAGTACCACGGGACAGAGGTATGGCTACACCTTC

J: TRBJ1-5
size: NA
D: NA
V: TRBV7-4
CDR3: CASSPPVGFNQPQHF
DNA: TGTGCCAGCAGCCCCCCCGTAGGGTTCAATCAGCCCCAGCATTTT

J: TRBJ2-7
size: NA
D: NA
V: TRBV21-1
CDR3: CASSKSCEQYF
DNA: TGTGCCAGCAGCAAAAGTTGCGAGCAGTACTTC

J: TRBJ2-1
size: NA
D: NA
V: TRBV19
CDR3: CASSIQGSSYNEQFF
DNA: TGTGCCAGTAGTATTCAGGGGAGCTCCTACAATGAGCAGTTCTTC

J: TRBJ2-6
size: once
D: TRBD1
V: TRBV2
CDR3: CASSATGYSGANVLTF
DNA: TGTGCCAGCAGTGCGACAGGGTACTCTGGGGCCAACGTCCTGACTTTC

J: TRBJ2-1
size: NA
D: NA
V: TRBV4-1
CDR3: CASSQGQTLLKQFF
DNA: TGCGCCAGCAGCCAGGGTCAAACCCTACTCAAGCAGTTCTTC

J: TRBJ2-3
size: NA
D: NA
V: TRBV6-4
CDR3: CASRSSGITDTQYF
DNA: TGTGCCAGCAGAAGCTCAGGGATCACAGATACGCAGTATTTT

J: TRBJ1-3
size: NA
D: NA
V: TRBV18
CDR3: CASSWDGTGNTIYF
DNA: TGTGCCAGCTCATGGGACGGAACAGGAAACACCATATATTTT

J: TRBJ1-5
size: NA
D: NA
V: TRBV5-5
CDR3: CASSPSPSGTNQPQHF
DNA: TGTGCCAGCAGCCCCTCCCCGTCAGGGACCAATCAGCCCCAGCATTTT

J: TRBJ1-1
size: NA
D: TRBD1
V: TRBV6-2/TRBV6-3
CDR3: CASSYSTGETEAFF
DNA: TGTGCCAGCAGTTACTCGACAGGGGAGACTGAAGCTTTCTTT

J: TRBJ1-2
size: NA
D: TRBD1
V: TRBV11-2
CDR3: CASSLRGTGEANYGYTF
DNA: TGTGCCAGCAGCCTGAGAGGGACAGGGGAAGCTAACTATGGCTACACCTTC

J: TRBJ1-1
size: NA
D: TRBD1
V: TRBV5-4
CDR3: CASSHWNRGTEAFF
DNA: TGTGCCAGCAGCCACTGGAACAGGGGCACTGAAGCTTTCTTT

J: TRBJ2-1
size: few
D: TRBD2
V: TRBV7-2
CDR3: CASSLGGGPSEQFF
DNA: TGTGCCAGCAGCTTAGGGGGGGGACCGTCTGAGCAGTTCTTC

J: TRBJ2-5
size: NA
D: NA
V: TRBV3-1/TRBV3-2
CDR3: CASRARTTTKGETQYF
DNA: TGTGCCAGCAGGGCCAGGACCACCACCAAAGGAGAGACCCAGTACTTC

J: TRBJ1-3
size: NA
D: TRBD1
V: TRBV12-3/TRBV12-4
CDR3: CASRTGLTIYF
DNA: TGTGCCAGCAGGACAGGGCTCACCATATATTTT

J: TRBJ1-6
size: NA
D: NA
V: TRBV12-3/TRBV12-4
CDR3: CASSEGHNSPLHF
DNA: TGTGCCAGCAGTGAAGGTCATAATTCACCCCTCCACTTT